This T cell receptor (beta chain) was obtained from a study of CD8+ T cells in alopecia areata. Study-level information: Patients in the study were on tofacitinib for 6 to 18 months, then off it for 6 months.

The V end was cut by 4 bases, the J end by 0 bases, with 7 bases between. The CDR3 has 13 amino acids. Germline CDR1 and CDR2: SQVTM and ANQGSEA. This clone was seen a handful of times. Its antigen is unknown. Extracted RNA was reverse transcribed into cDNA, the sequencing template. Clones were sequenced by immunoSEQ multiplex PCR, and TCRdb holds only the in-frame ones, with some missing. The sample shows some 180,000 clones, approximately 62% of them seen only once. Isolation of CD4+ and CD8+ T cells from PBMCs was achieved by sorting. Study outcomes and limitations: Lesional scalp, notably in alopecia totalis/universalis, had clonality above that of normal scalp.

The source material was CD4+ T cells sorted from blood, sampled at week 0. The chain uses TRBV29-1 and TRBJ2-1; possibly TRBD1 for D (5 bases). The receptor was isolated from a human donor with alopecia areata. CDR3 region: CSVGRDSYNEQFF. The CDR3 DNA follows: TGCAGCGTTGGCAGGGACTCCTACAATGAGCAGTTCTTC.